This T cell receptor beta chain was found in a study of blood T cell repertoires in COVID-19. Turning to the study itself: Samples representing acute and convalescent COVID-19 were sourced from the United States, Italy and Spain. PBMCs, B-cell-depleted T cells, or T cells were the source of the cDNA or gDNA that made up the material.

As originally analysed: Cell counts per sample came from amplifying reference gene primers. Generated by immunoSEQ multiplex PCR, the TCRdb table keeps only in-frame clones and is missing some. The V and J calls and clone size were taken over from that table, and D and trimming were inferred from the DNA. The repertoire holds about 95,000 clones, with approximately 84% as singletons. This CDR3 contains 13 residues. CDR1 and CDR2 (germline): SGHTA, FQGNSA. V was trimmed by 6 bases and J by 8 bases, leaving 13 bases between them. This sequence was found in an elderly man with active or convalescent COVID-19. The sequencing sample was made of peripheral blood. The chain has TRBV7-2 and TRBJ2-2; unclear D gene. CDR3 bases: TGTGCCAGCAGTCGGCCGGCGGAGGGGGAGCTGTTTTTT. Protein: CASSRPAEGELFF.